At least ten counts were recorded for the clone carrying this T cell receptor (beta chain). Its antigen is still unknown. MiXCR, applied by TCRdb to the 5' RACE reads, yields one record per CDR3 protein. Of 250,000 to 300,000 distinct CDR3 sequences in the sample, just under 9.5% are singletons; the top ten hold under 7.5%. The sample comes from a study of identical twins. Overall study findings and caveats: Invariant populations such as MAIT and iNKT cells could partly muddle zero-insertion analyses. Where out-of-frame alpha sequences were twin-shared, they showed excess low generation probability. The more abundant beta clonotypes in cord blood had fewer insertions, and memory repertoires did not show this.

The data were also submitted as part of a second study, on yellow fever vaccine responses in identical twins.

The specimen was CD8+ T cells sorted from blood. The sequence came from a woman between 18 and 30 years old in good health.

Written as DNA, the CDR3 is TGTGCCAGCAGTCGACTAGGAGACATGAACACTGAAGCTTTCTTT. The encoded protein is CASSRLGDMNTEAFF. This chain connects TRBV7-2 to TRBJ1-1; D call uncertain. Germline-derived CDR1 and CDR2 are SGHTA and FQGNSA. The CDR3 consists of 15 residues. V was trimmed by 6 bases and J by 0 bases, leaving 14 bases between them.